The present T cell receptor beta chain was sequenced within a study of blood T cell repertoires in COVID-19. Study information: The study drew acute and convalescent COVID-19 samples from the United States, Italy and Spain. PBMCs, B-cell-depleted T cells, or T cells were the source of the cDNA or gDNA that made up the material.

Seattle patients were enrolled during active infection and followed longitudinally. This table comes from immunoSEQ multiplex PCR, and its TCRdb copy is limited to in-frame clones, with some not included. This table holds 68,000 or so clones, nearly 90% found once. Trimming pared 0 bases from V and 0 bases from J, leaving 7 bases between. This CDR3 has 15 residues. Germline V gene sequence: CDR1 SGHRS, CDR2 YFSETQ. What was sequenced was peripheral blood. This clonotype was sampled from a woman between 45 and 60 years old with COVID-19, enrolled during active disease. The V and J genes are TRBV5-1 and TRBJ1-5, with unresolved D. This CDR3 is CASSLDPSSNQPQHF. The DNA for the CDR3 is TGCGCCAGCAGCTTGGACCCGAGTAGCAATCAGCCCCAGCATTTT.